Following are 31 T cell receptor beta chains from one sample sequenced in a study of control samples from healthy donors and cancer patients. Profiled with immunoSEQ multiplex PCR; TCRdb holds only in-frame clones, not every one. The table lists some 140,000 clones, over 85% of them singletons. The specimen was blood. The receptors derive from a man aged 35 to 55 in good health.

The chain couples TRBV18 to TRBJ2-5; weak D call: TRBD1 (6 bases). The V and J ends lost 3 bases and 5 bases respectively, with 13 bases between them. CDR3 size: 14 residues. Germline values: CDR1 KGHSH, CDR2 LQKENI. The CDR3 DNA follows: TGTGCCAGCTCACCGCGGACAGAGGGCGAGACCCAGTACTTC. It codes for CASSPRTEGETQYF.

V is TRBV2 and J is TRBJ1-4, with 9 bases matching TRBD1. This CDR3 is built from 17 residues. The germline CDR1 and CDR2 sequences are SNHLY and FYNNEI. V dropped 6 bases and J dropped 1; count of bases not matched to a gene: 9. CDR3 in DNA: TGTGCCAGCAGCGGGGACAGGGACACTGGAACTAATGAAAAACTGTTTTTT. As protein: CASSGDRDTGTNEKLFF. The entire variable domain, with the rest obtained from reference TRBV2 and TRBJ1-4, is as follows: EPEVTQTPSHQVTQMGQEVILRCVPISNHLYFYWYRQILGQKVEFLVSFYNNEISEKSEIFDDQFSVERPDGSNFTLKIRSTKLEDSAMYFCASSGDRDTGTNEKLFFGSGTQLSVL.

The gene calls are TRBV9 and TRBJ1-5, with 7 bases identical to TRBD1. Trimming cost V 4 bases and J 1 base; bases outside gene matches: 8. The CDR3 sequence is 16 residues long. Germline V gene data show CDR1 as SGDLS and CDR2 as YYNGEE. For the CDR3, the DNA is TGTGCCAGCAGCCACCCACAGGGGACGAGCAATCAGCCCCAGCATTTT. Translating gives CASSHPQGTSNQPQHF.

The chain has TRBV24-1 and TRBJ2-3; the D gene is possibly TRBD2 (6 bases). Looked up from germline, CDR1 is KGHDR and CDR2 is SFDVKD. This CDR3 spans 14 amino acids. V dropped 3 bases and J dropped 4 bases, with 10 bases sitting between them. Written as DNA, the CDR3 is TGTGCCACCAGTGATCGGAGGGGCCCAGATACGCAGTATTTT. Residues: CATSDRRGPDTQYF.

The sample holds a few counts of this clone. The chain uses TRBV2 and TRBJ1-2; 7 nucleotides line up with TRBD1. In germline, CDR1 is SNHLY, CDR2 FYNNEI. V lost 5 bases, J lost 7 bases, and 13 bases stayed unmatched. The CDR3 sequence is 15 residues long. This CDR3 is CASSKMGQSLVGYTF. The CDR3 DNA is TGTGCCAGCAGTAAAATGGGACAGTCATTGGTTGGCTACACCTTC.

The genes are TRBV30 and TRBJ2-7; 9 bases are a match to TRBD1. The CDR3 consists of 17 residues. Germline assignment: CDR1 GTSNPN and CDR2 SVGIG (reference sequence). J gave up 5 bases and V 5 bases, and 19 bases lay outside the gene matches. The CDR3 DNA reads TGTGCCTGGGCACCGGGCCTCTGGGGGACAGGGACCAACGAGCAGTACTTC. As protein: CAWAPGLWGTGTNEQYF.

CDR3 amino acids: CASSYRTTDTQYF. The CDR3 DNA reads TGTGCCAGCAGCTACCGGACGACAGATACGCAGTATTTT. This chain uses TRBV5-8 with TRBJ2-3; D is ambiguous. The germline V and J ends were trimmed by 3 bases and 3 bases, with 8 bases remaining between them. In germline, CDR1 is SGHTS, CDR2 YDEGEE. This CDR3 region has 13 residues.

J is TRBJ1-2 and V is TRBV29-1; tentatively, D is TRBD1 (5 bases). Trimming took 3 bases from V and 8 from J, leaving 13 bases between them. Germline CDR1 SQVTM, CDR2 ANQGSEA. This CDR3 is built from 12 residues. The CDR3 DNA reads as TGCAGCGTTGACGATCCAGGGCTAGGCTACACCTTC. It specifies CSVDDPGLGYTF.

The J gene is TRBJ2-7, the V gene TRBV9, with a weak D call TRBD2 (5 bases). V lost 4 bases and J 6 bases, leaving 17 bases between the germline ends. The CDR3 sequence is 14 residues long. CDR1 is SGDLS, CDR2 YYNGEE, per germline. CDR3 nucleotides: TGTGCCAGCAGCCGGGCCGAGACGGAGGCCGAGCAGTACTTC. This sequence encodes CASSRAETEAEQYF.

The rearrangement joins TRBV15 to TRBJ1-5, with TRBD1 matching over 8 bases. V lost 4 bases, J lost 7 bases, and 6 bases stayed unmatched. CDR1 and CDR2 from the germline V gene are LNHNV and YYDKDF (reference sequence). The length of the CDR3 is 14 residues. The CDR3 spells CATSTTGESQPQHF. CDR3 coding DNA: TGTGCCACCAGCACGACAGGGGAATCCCAGCCCCAGCATTTT.

The J gene is TRBJ1-5, the V gene TRBV5-1; D not certain. The CDR3 spans 14 residues. Trimming stripped 3 bases from V and 7 bases from J, with 14 bases between. Germline values: CDR1 SGHRS, CDR2 YFSETQ. Written as DNA, the CDR3 is TGCGCCAGCAGCTGGGGTGGTGAATCGCAGCCCCAGCATTTT. Its translation is CASSWGGESQPQHF.

This chain links TRBV4-1 with TRBJ1-5; unclear D gene. Trimming removed 4 bases from V and 9 bases from J, with 13 bases in between. CDR1 is MGHRA and CDR2 is YSYEKL in the germline V gene. CDR3 length: 13 amino acids. The CDR3 reads CASSPATGLPQHF. The CDR3 bases are TGCGCCAGCAGCCCAGCCACTGGACTGCCCCAGCATTTT.

The V and J genes are TRBV11-2 and TRBJ1-1; D possibly corresponds to TRBD1 (5 bases). Germline V gene data show CDR1 as SGHAT and CDR2 as FQNNGV. The length of the CDR3 is 16 residues. V lost 1 base, J lost 4 bases, and 16 bases lay in between. The CDR3, as DNA: TGTGCCAGCAGCTTAGTGCAGGGAACGTGGGGCACTGAAGCTTTCTTT. This sequence encodes CASSLVQGTWGTEAFF.

J is TRBJ2-7 and V is TRBV9; D remains unclear. CDR1 is SGDLS and CDR2 is YYNGEE in the germline V gene. The V end was cut by 0 bases, the J end by 3 bases, with 10 bases between. The CDR3 length is 14 residues. The CDR3 DNA reads as TGTGCCAGCAGCGTAGGAAGCCCTCTCTACGAGCAGTACTTC. It is translated as CASSVGSPLYEQYF.

The chain is built from TRBV19 and TRBJ1-2; TRBD1 matches 8 bases. CDR3 length: 15 residues. Losses at the gene ends were 5 bases for V and 4 bases for J; bases not matched to a gene: 9. CDR1 is LNHDA, CDR2 SQIVND, per germline (reference sequence). CDR3 DNA sequence: TGTGCCAGTAGTGGCTTCGGACAGGGAAGCTATGGCTACACCTTC. It is translated as CASSGFGQGSYGYTF.

The chain couples TRBV24-1 to TRBJ2-7; 8 positions match TRBD1. Germline CDR1 is KGHDR and CDR2 is SFDVKD. J was trimmed by 1 base and V by 4 bases; bases with no gene match: 5. The CDR3 length is 15 residues. CDR3 nucleotide sequence: TGTGCCACCAGTGACCCGGGGACAGGATCCTACGAGCAGTACTTC. It specifies CATSDPGTGSYEQYF.

The chain carries TRBV19 and TRBJ1-5; 7 bases align to TRBD1. CDR1 and CDR2 from the germline V gene are LNHDA and SQIVND (reference sequence). Trimming removed 3 bases from V and 7 bases from J; junction bases left unmatched: 9. This CDR3 contains 15 residues. For the CDR3, the DNA is TGTGCCAGTAGTATTCAGGGGGGCGGCAGGCAGCCCCAGCATTTT. Translating gives CASSIQGGGRQPQHF.

The chain uses TRBV28 and TRBJ1-1, with unresolved D. The V gene lost 3 bases and the J gene lost 4 bases, with 12 bases spanning the gap. CDR1 and CDR2 (germline): MDHEN, SYDVKM. This CDR3 spans 14 amino acids. CDR3 amino acids: CASSLLSGSTEAFF. CDR3 DNA sequence: TGTGCCAGCAGTTTGTTGTCCGGGAGCACTGAAGCTTTCTTT.

The chain combines TRBV6-2 or TRBV6-3 with TRBJ1-2; tentatively, D is TRBD1 (5 bases). V gave up 5 bases and J gave up 2 bases, with 12 bases separating them. The CDR3 sequence is 14 residues long. Looked up from germline, CDR1 is MNHEY and CDR2 is SVGEGT. The CDR3 DNA reads as TGTGCCAGCAGTACTGAGGACACCAACTATGGCTACACCTTC. Its protein is CASSTEDTNYGYTF.

The chain recombines TRBV19 with TRBJ2-2, with 8 nucleotides matching TRBD2. The germline gives CDR1 LNHDA, CDR2 SQIVND (reference sequence). This CDR3 is 15 amino acids long. The ends lost 7 bases at V and 4 bases at J; junction bases unmatched: 8. CDR3 in DNA: TGTGCCAGTATCCCCGGGGGGGATTCCACCGGGGAGCTGTTTTTT. This codes for CASIPGGDSTGELFF.

This chain connects TRBV7-6 to TRBJ2-3; TRBD1 matches 8 bases. This CDR3 comprises 17 residues. The junction had 11 bases not matched to a gene; V was cut back by 1 base and J by 5 bases. Per germline, CDR1 SGHVS and CDR2 FNYEAQ. CDR3 residues: CASSLVVGQAKKDTQYF. DNA for the CDR3: TGTGCCAGCAGCTTAGTAGTGGGACAGGCGAAGAAAGATACGCAGTATTTT.

The V call is TRBV9, the J call TRBJ1-1, with no clear D. The CDR3 has 14 residues. Germline V gene data show CDR1 as SGDLS and CDR2 as YYNGEE. Trimming removed 0 bases from V and 2 bases from J, with 8 bases in between. In DNA, the CDR3 is TGTGCCAGCAGCGTAGGGACTTTAAACACTGAAGCTTTCTTT. Its translation: CASSVGTLNTEAFF.

The V gene is TRBV12-3 or TRBV12-4, the J gene TRBJ1-5; D gene ambiguous. The CDR3 length is 13 residues. V was shortened by 3 bases and J by 3 bases, with 6 bases between the two germline ends. The CDR3 sequence: CASSFGFNQPQHF. Written as DNA, the CDR3 is TGTGCCAGCAGTTTTGGATTCAATCAGCCCCAGCATTTT.

The genes are TRBV19 and TRBJ2-6; 9 positions agree with TRBD1. Germline assignment: CDR1 LNHDA and CDR2 SQIVND (reference sequence). J gave up 0 bases and V 4 bases, and 4 bases lay outside the gene matches. The CDR3 length is 17 residues. CDR3 amino acids: CASSKGDRASGANVLTF. The CDR3, as DNA: TGTGCCAGTAGTAAGGGGGACAGGGCCTCTGGGGCCAACGTCCTGACTTTC. Variable domain in full (rest from reference TRBV19 and TRBJ2-6): DGGITQSPKYLFRKEGQNVTLSCEQNLNHDAMYWYRQDPGQGLRLIYYSQIVNDFQKGDIAEGYSVSREKKESFPLTVTSAQKNPTAFYLCASSKGDRASGANVLTFGAGSRLTVL.

This clone was detected only once. V is TRBV6-4 and J is TRBJ2-1, with 7 bases aligning to TRBD1. The junction had 2 bases not matched to a gene; V was cut back by 3 bases and J by 3 bases. The V gene's germline CDR1 is MRHNA and CDR2 SNTAGT. The CDR3 has 14 residues. CDR3 residues: CASSEGDSYNEQFF. The CDR3 DNA sequence: TGTGCCAGCAGTGAAGGGGACAGCTACAATGAGCAGTTCTTC.

The rearrangement joins TRBV5-1 to TRBJ2-2, with 10 bases identical to TRBD1. With 2 bases clipped from V and 5 bases from J, the junction kept 3 bases outside the gene matches. CDR1 and CDR2 (germline): SGHRS, YFSETQ. The CDR3 is 15 amino acids. In DNA, the CDR3 is TGCGCCAGCAGCTTCGGGACAGGGGTGACCGGGGAGCTGTTTTTT. It specifies CASSFGTGVTGELFF.

The chain is built from TRBV3-1 (or the pseudogene TRBV3-2) and TRBJ1-2; maybe TRBD1 (5 bases). Germline CDR1 and CDR2: LGHDT and YNNKEL (reference sequence). The CDR3 is made up of 13 amino acids. With 6 bases removed from V and 8 bases from J, the gap between germline ends came to 16 bases. CDR3 region: CASRLGGDGGYTF. Here the CDR3 DNA reads TGTGCCAGCAGACTGGGAGGGGACGGAGGCTACACCTTC.

V and J are TRBV4-1 and TRBJ1-1; 8 bases agree with TRBD1. Looked up from germline, CDR1 is MGHRA and CDR2 is YSYEKL. The CDR3 is 17 residues long. V dropped 4 bases and J dropped 0; count of bases not matched to a gene: 10. The CDR3 nucleotides are TGCGCCAGCAGCCTGGGGACAGGTCTAGAAATGAACACTGAAGCTTTCTTT. It is translated as CASSLGTGLEMNTEAFF.

The CDR3 region has the DNA TGTGCCAGCGGTATAGGACAGGGTCTGGAGACCCAGTACTTC. This encodes CASGIGQGLETQYF. The rearrangement links TRBV7-9 to TRBJ2-5; 8 nucleotides line up with TRBD1. Germline trimming cut 8 bases from V and 5 bases from J; bases unmatched to any gene: 10. Germline CDR1 is SEHNR and CDR2 is FQNEAQ (reference sequence). This CDR3 region has 14 residues.

The chain combines TRBV28 with TRBJ1-3; TRBD1 matches 8 bases. The CDR3 covers 16 residues. Trimming took 1 base from V and 8 from J; bases not matched to a gene: 10. The germline V gene encodes CDR1 MDHEN and CDR2 SYDVKM. Here the CDR3 DNA reads TGTGCCAGCAGTTTATTCGGGACAGGCGGTCTTGACACCATATATTTT. It specifies CASSLFGTGGLDTIYF. The full variable domain, with the rest looked up from reference TRBV28 and TRBJ1-3, is DVKVTQSSRYLVKRTGEKVFLECVQDMDHENMFWYRQDPGLGLRLIYFSYDVKMKEKGDIPEGYSVSREKKERFSLILESASTNQTSMYLCASSLFGTGGLDTIYFGEGSWLTVV.

V and J are TRBV5-1 and TRBJ2-2; D is ambiguous. Germline lookup yields CDR1 SGHRS and CDR2 YFSETQ. The CDR3 spans 14 residues. Trimming removed 8 bases at V and 1 base at J, with 12 bases between. CDR3 bases: TGCGCCAGTACTGTCAAAGAGAACACCGGGGAGCTGTTTTTT. This gives the protein CASTVKENTGELFF.